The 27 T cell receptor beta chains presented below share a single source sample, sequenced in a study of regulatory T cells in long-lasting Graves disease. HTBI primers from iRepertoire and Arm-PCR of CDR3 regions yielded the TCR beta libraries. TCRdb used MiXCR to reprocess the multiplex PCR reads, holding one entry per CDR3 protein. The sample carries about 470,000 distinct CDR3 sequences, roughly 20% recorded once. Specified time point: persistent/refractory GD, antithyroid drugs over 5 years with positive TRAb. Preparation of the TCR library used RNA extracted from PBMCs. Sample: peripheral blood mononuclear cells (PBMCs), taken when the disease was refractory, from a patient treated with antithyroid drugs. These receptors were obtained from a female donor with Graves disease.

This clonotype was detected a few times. CDR3 in DNA: TGTGCCAGCAGTTCTCGGACAGGGACTAGCAATCAGCCCCAGCATTTT. This sequence encodes CASSSRTGTSNQPQHF. The genes are TRBV12-3 or TRBV12-4 and TRBJ1-5; 8 bases agree with TRBD1. CDR3 length equals 16 residues. V was pared by 4 bases and J by 0 bases, with 5 bases of the junction left unmatched.

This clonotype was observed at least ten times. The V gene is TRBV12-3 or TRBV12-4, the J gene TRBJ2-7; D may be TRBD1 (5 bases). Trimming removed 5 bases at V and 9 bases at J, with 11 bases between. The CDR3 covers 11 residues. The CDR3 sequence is CASSQGHMQYF. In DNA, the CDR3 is TGTGCCAGCAGTCAGGGCCATATGCAGTACTTC.

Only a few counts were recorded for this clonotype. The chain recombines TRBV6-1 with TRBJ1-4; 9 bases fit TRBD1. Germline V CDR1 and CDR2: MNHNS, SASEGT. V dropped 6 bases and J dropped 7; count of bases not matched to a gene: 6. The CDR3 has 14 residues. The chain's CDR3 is CASREDRGREKLFF. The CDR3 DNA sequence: TGTGCCAGCAGAGAGGACAGGGGTCGTGAAAAACTGTTTTTT.

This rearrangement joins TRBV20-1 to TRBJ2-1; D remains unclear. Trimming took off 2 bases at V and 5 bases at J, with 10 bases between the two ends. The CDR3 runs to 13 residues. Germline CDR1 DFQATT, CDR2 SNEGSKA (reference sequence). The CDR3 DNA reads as TGCAGTGCTAGACAGTCACTTAACAATGAGCAGTTCTTC. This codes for CSARQSLNNEQFF.

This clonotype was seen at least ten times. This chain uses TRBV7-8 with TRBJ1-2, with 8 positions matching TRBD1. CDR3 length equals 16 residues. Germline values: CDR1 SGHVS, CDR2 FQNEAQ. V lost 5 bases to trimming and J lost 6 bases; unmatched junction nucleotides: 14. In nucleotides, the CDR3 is TGTGCCAGCAGCCCGCGACAGGGGCCCAAGGGGGATGGCTACACCTTC. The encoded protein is CASSPRQGPKGDGYTF.

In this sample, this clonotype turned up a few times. The CDR3 spells CSASPGTKLSSYEQYF. In nucleotides, the CDR3 is TGCAGTGCTAGCCCGGGGACCAAGCTAAGCTCCTACGAGCAGTACTTC. The chain recombines TRBV20-1 with TRBJ2-7, with D possibly called TRBD1 or TRBD2 (5 bases each). The CDR3 extends over 16 amino acids. Germline V gives CDR1 DFQATT, CDR2 SNEGSKA (reference sequence). V dropped 3 bases and J dropped 0 bases, with 18 bases sitting between them.

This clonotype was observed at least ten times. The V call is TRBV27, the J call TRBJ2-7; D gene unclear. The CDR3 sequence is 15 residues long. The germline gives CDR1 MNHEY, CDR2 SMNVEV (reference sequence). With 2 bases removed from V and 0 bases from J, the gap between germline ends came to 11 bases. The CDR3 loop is CASSLALGGSYEQYF. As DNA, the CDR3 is TGTGCCAGCAGTTTAGCGCTTGGCGGCTCCTACGAGCAGTACTTC.

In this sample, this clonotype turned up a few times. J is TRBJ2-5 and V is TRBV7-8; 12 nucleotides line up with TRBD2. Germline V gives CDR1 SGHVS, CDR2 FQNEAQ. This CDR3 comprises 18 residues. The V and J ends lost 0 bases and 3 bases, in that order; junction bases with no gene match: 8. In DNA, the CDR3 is TGTGCCAGCAGCTTAGCTGGGCTAGCGGGAGGGTGGGAAGAGACCCAGTACTTC. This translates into CASSLAGLAGGWEETQYF.

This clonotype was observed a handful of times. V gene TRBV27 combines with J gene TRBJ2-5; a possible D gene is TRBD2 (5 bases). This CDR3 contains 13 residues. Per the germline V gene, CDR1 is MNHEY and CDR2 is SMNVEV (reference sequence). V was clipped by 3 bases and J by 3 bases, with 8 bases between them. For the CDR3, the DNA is TGTGCCAGCAGTTTCTTCGGGAAAGAGACCCAGTACTTC. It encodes CASSFFGKETQYF.

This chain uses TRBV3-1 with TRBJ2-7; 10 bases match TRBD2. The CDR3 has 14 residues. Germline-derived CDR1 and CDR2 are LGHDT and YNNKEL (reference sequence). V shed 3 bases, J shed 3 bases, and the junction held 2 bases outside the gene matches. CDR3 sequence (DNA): TGTGCCAGCAGCCACAGACTAGCGGGCTACGAGCAGTACTTC. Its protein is CASSHRLAGYEQYF.

The CDR3 spells CASSAPSYEQYF. The CDR3 DNA reads as TGCGCCAGCAGCGCCCCCTCCTACGAGCAGTACTTC. This sequence joins TRBV5-1 and TRBJ2-7; no definite D call. The CDR3 runs to 12 residues. The V gene's germline CDR1 is SGHRS and CDR2 YFSETQ. The V and J ends lost 4 bases and 0 bases respectively, with 5 bases between them. Together with reference TRBV5-1 and TRBJ2-7, the CDR3 gives the full variable domain: KAGVTQTPRYLIKTRGQQVTLSCSPISGHRSVSWYQQTPGQGLQFLFEYFSETQRNKGNFPGRFSGRQFSNSRSEMNVSTLELGDSALYLCASSAPSYEQYFGPGTRLTVT.

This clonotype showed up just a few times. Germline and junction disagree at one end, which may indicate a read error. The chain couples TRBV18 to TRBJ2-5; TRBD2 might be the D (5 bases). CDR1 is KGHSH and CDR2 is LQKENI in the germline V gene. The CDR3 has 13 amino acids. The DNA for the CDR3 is TGTGTCAGCTCACCTTGGGGAGAAGAGACCCAGTACTTC. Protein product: CVSSPWGEETQYF.

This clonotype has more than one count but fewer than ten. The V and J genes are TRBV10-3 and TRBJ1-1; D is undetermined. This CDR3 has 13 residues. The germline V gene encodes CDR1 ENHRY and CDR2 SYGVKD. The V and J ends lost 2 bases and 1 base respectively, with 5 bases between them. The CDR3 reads CAISEGENTEAFF. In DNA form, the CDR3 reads TGTGCCATCAGTGAGGGGGAGAACACTGAAGCTTTCTTT.

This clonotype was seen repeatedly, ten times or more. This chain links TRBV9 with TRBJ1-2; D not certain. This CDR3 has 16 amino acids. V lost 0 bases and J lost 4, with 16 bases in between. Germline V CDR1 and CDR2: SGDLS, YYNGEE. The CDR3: CASSVGPVFGTYGYTF. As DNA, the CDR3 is TGTGCCAGCAGCGTAGGCCCAGTATTTGGAACCTATGGCTACACCTTC.

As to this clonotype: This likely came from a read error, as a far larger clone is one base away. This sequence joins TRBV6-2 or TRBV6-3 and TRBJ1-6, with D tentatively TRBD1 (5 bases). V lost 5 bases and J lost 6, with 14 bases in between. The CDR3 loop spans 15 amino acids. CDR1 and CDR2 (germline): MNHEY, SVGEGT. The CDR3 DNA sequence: TGTGCCAGCAGTACCGGGCCAGGGCTTAATTCACCCCTCCACTTT. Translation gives CASSTGPGLNSPLHF.

CDR3 in DNA: TGTGCCAGTAGTATAGGGTCGTCGGGGGTCGCTGAAGCTTTCTTT. Translated: CASSIGSSGVAEAFF. This chain uses TRBV19 with TRBJ1-1, with D possibly matching TRBD1 (5 bases). The CDR3 extends over 15 amino acids. Germline V gene data show CDR1 as LNHDA and CDR2 as SQIVND (reference sequence). The V gene lost 1 base and the J gene lost 6 bases, with 15 bases spanning the gap.

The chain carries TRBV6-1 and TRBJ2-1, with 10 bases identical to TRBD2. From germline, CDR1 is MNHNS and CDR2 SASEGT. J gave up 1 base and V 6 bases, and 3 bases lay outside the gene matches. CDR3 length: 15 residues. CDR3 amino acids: CASRKLAGSYNEQFF. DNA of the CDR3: TGTGCCAGCAGGAAACTAGCGGGGTCCTACAATGAGCAGTTCTTC.

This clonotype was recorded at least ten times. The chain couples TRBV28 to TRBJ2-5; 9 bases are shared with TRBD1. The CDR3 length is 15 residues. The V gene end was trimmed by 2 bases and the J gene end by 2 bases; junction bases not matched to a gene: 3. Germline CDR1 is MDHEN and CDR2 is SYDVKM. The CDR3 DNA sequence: TGTGCCAGCAGTTTACCCGACAGGGGGCAAGAGACCCAGTACTTC. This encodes CASSLPDRGQETQYF.

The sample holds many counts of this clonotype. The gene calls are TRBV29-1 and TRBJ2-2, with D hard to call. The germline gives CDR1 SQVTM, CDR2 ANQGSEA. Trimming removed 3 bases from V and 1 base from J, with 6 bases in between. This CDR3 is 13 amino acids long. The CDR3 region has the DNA TGCAGCGTTGATGGGCAGAACACCGGGGAGCTGTTTTTT. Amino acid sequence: CSVDGQNTGELFF.

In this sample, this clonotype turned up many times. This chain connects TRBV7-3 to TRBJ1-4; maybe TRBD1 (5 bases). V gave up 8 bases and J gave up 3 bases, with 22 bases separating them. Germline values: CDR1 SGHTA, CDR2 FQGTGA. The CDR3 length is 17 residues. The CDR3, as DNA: TGTGCCAGCTTAAATCTCCTGGGGGGGGAAGCTAATGAAAAACTGTTTTTT. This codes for CASLNLLGGEANEKLFF. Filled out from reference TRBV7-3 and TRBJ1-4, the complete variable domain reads GAGVSQTPSNKVTEKGKYVELRCDPISGHTALYWYRQSLGQGPEFLIYFQGTGAADDSGLPNDRFFAVRPEGSVSTLKIQRTERGDSAVYLCASLNLLGGEANEKLFFGSGTQLSVL.

CDR3: CASSEGGLQNTGELFF. The CDR3 nucleotides are TGTGCCAGCAGTGAAGGGGGACTACAGAACACCGGGGAGCTGTTTTTT. V and J are TRBV6-2 or TRBV6-3 and TRBJ2-2; D is perhaps TRBD2 (7 bases). This CDR3 spans 16 amino acids. CDR1 MNHEY and CDR2 SVGEGT come from the germline V gene. The V end was cut by 5 bases, the J end by 1 base, with 14 bases between.

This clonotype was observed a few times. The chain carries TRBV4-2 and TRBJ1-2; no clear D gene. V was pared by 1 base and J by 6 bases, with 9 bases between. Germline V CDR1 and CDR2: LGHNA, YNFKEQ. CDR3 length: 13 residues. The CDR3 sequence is CASSQGGLNGYTF. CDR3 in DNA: TGTGCCAGCAGCCAAGGAGGACTAAATGGCTACACCTTC.

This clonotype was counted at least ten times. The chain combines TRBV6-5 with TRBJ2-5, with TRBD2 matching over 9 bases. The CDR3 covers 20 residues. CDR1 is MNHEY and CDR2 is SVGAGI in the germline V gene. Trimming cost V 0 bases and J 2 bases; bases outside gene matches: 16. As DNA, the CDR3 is TGTGCCAGCAGTTACTCGATCGCCCACCTTAGCGGGAGTGCTCAAGAGACCCAGTACTTC. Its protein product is CASSYSIAHLSGSAQETQYF.

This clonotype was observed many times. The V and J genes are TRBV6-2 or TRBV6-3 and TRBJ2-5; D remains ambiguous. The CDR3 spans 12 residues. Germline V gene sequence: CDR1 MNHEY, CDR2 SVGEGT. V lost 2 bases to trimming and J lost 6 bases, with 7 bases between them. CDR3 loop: CASSYGLKTQYF. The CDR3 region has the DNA TGTGCCAGCAGTTACGGCTTGAAGACCCAGTACTTC.

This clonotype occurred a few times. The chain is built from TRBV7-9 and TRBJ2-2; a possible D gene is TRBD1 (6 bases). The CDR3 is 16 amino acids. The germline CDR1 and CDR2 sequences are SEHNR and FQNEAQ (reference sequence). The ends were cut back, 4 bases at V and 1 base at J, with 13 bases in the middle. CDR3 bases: TGTGCCAGCAGCTCTGTCAGGACAGTGAACACCGGGGAGCTGTTTTTT. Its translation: CASSSVRTVNTGELFF.

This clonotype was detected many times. The CDR3 coding sequence is TGTGCCATCAGCTTCACAGGGGGCGAAGACTACGAGCAGTACTTC. Translated, it gives CAISFTGGEDYEQYF. The chain uses TRBV10-3 and TRBJ2-7; 9 bases align to TRBD1. This CDR3 comprises 15 residues. From germline, CDR1 is ENHRY and CDR2 SYGVKD. Germline trimming cut 6 bases from V and 3 bases from J; bases unmatched to any gene: 9.

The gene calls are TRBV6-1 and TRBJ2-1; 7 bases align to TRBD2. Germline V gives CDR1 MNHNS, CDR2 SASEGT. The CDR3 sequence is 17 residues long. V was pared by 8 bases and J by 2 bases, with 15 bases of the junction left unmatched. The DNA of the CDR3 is TGTGCCAGCGATTCAATTCAAGCGGGACGTACCTACAATGAGCAGTTCTTC. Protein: CASDSIQAGRTYNEQFF.